This T cell receptor (beta chain) was recorded in a study of T cell responses to AZD1222 COVID-19 vaccine. Study conclusions and caveats: Repertoires were obtained only post-peak T cell response.

Method: immunoSEQ multiplex PCR; TCRdb's copy keeps in-frame clones and lacks some. The sample includes roughly 150,000 clones, about 91% seen only once; the top ten take about 3.8%. This clone was seen more than once but under ten times. Its target is not known. This clonotype was sampled from an adult who received the AZD1222 COVID-19 vaccine. Material: peripheral blood, obtained 28 days after the second AZD1222 dose.

As DNA, the CDR3 is TGTGCCAGTAGTATAGAAGGGTCCGGAAACACCATATATTTT. Protein product: CASSIEGSGNTIYF. The chain combines TRBV19 with TRBJ1-3; D is unclear. The germline CDR1 and CDR2 sequences are LNHDA and SQIVND (reference sequence). The V gene lost 0 bases and the J gene lost 4 bases, with 7 bases spanning the gap. CDR3 length equals 14 residues.